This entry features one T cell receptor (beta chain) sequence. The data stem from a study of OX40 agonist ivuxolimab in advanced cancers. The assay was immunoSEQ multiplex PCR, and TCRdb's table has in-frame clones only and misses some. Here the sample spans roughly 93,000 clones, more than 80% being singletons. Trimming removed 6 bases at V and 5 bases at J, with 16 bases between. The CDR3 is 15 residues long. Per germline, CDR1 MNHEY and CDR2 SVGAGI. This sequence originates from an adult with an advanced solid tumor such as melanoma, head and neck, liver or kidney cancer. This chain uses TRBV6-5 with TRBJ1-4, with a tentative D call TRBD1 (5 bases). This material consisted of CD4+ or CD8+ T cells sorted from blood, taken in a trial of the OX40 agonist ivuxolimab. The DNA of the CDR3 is TGTGCCAGCAGCTCACTTGGGACGGGGAATGAAAAACTGTTTTTT. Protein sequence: CASSSLGTGNEKLFF.